This T cell receptor (beta chain) is from a study of blood T cell repertoires in COVID-19. Background on the study: COVID-19 samples, acute and convalescent, were from the United States, Italy and Spain. T cells, B-cell-depleted T cells, or PBMCs supplied cDNA or gDNA.

V gave up 5 bases and J gave up 6 bases; unmatched junction bases: 15. The CDR3 has 17 residues. Germline-derived CDR1 and CDR2 are SGHVS and FNYEAQ. Per the original data handling: Amplified reference gene primers provided the basis for estimating nucleated cell counts. Produced via immunoSEQ multiplex PCR; TCRdb's table is partial and in-frame only. V and J calls and clone size are those listed in that table; D and trimming were worked out from the DNA. Of 25,000 to 35,000 clones in the sample, 89% are singletons; the top ten hold about 9.9%. The sequenced sample was peripheral blood. The origin of this receptor is a human donor in a cohort sampled during active COVID-19. V usage is TRBV7-6 and J usage is TRBJ2-1, with 8 nucleotides matching TRBD2. The CDR3 spells CASSPRPGSGAGNEQFF. For the CDR3, the DNA is TGTGCCAGCAGCCCCAGGCCGGGTAGCGGGGCCGGCAATGAGCAGTTCTTC.